The clone carrying this T cell receptor (beta chain) was counted many times. Antigen specificity is unknown. Time point noted: pre-sensitization, week 0. Treatment described: therapeutic diphenylcyclopropenone sensitization with weekly scalp DPC. It was from unfractionated whole blood that total RNA was extracted. The CDR3 loop spans 14 amino acids. The ends were cut back, 2 bases at V and 0 bases at J, with 9 bases in the middle. CDR1 SGHRS and CDR2 YFSETQ come from the germline V gene. The sample is drawn from a study of human T cells and chemical hapten exposure. Original processing methods: Samples ranged from about 23,224 to 690,600 TCRs, with a median of approximately 96,000. TCRdb passed the RACE reads through MiXCR, listing each CDR3 protein once. It is TCRdb's table, rather than the study itself, that gives the V and J calls and clone size. There are more than 300,000 distinct CDR3 sequences in the sample; roughly 5% occur only once, and 2.5% to 3% lies in the top ten.

Study-level results: After DPC sensitization, TCRs above 1 in 1000 frequency showed no change. Expanded TCR sets contained significantly more large CDR3 similarity clusters than controls.

V usage is TRBV5-1 and J usage is TRBJ2-7, with unresolved D. The clonotype comes from a woman aged 45 to 65 with alopecia areata. Some clones in this sample may be carry-over from other donors' samples. The material sequenced was whole blood, taken in connection with sensitization to the hapten diphenylcyclopropenone (DPC). CDR3 coding DNA: TGCGCCAGCAGCTTCGCTAGTCCCTCCTACGAGCAGTACTTC. Its protein is CASSFASPSYEQYF.